The clone carrying this TCR delta chain was recorded a few times. A read error likely explains why the TCRdb protein, taken from a much larger clone, differs from this DNA's translation at residue 8; the protein shown is translated from the DNA. This entry is derived from a study of gamma delta lymphoproliferative disorders and STAT genes. TCRdb made new clone calls on the multiplex PCR reads using CATT. The sample consists of about 450 delta-chain clones, about 4% of them appearing once. This CDR3 is built from 14 residues. Germline V gene sequence: CDR1 GEAIGNYY, CDR2 EKD. V dropped 3 bases and J dropped 3 bases, with 13 bases sitting between them. PBMCs from patients and controls supplied the genomic DNA for sequencing.

The rearrangement uses TRDV2 and TRDJ1; tentative D call: TRDD2 (5 bases). The sequencing sample was made of blood. The TCR comes from a human donor with gamma-delta T-cell large granular lymphocyte leukemia. DNA of the CDR3: TGTGCCTGTGACGCCTTACTTCCCTCCGATAAACTCATCTTT. Translated, it gives CACDALLPSDKLIF.